The text below deals with one T cell receptor (beta chain). In the original workflow: Estimation of nucleated cell counts was performed using reference gene primer amplification. This table comes from immunoSEQ multiplex PCR, and its TCRdb copy is limited to in-frame clones, with some not included. The DNA gave D and trimming, while V, J and clone size come from that table. Of more than 250,000 clones in the sample, 86% were seen once. The V end was cut by 1 base, the J end by 8 bases, with 9 bases between. Germline-derived CDR1 and CDR2 are LGHNA and YNFKEQ. The CDR3 has 13 amino acids. The sample belongs to a study of blood T cell repertoires in COVID-19. Overall study context: Both acute and convalescent COVID-19 samples were obtained from the United States, Italy and Spain. The analysed material was cDNA or gDNA that came from T cells, B-cell-depleted T cells, or PBMCs.

V is TRBV4-2 and J is TRBJ2-1; no firm D call. The sequenced sample consisted of peripheral blood. The sequence was obtained from a woman in her forties or fifties with acute or convalescent COVID-19. The CDR3, as DNA: TGTGCCAGCAGCCAAGGGCGGCCGGATGAGCAGTTCTTC. Its protein is CASSQGRPDEQFF.